These 20 T cell receptor beta chains came from one sample sequenced in a study of identical twins. TCRdb reprocessed the 5' RACE reads via MiXCR and lists one record per CDR3 protein. The sample yields approximately 350,000 distinct CDR3 sequences, 9% to 15% seen once. The same sample was also studied in work on yellow fever vaccine responses in identical twins.

Material for sequencing was CD8+ T cells sorted from blood. All receptors derive from a woman under 30 in good health.

This clonotype was picked up a small number of times. This chain joins TRBV9 and TRBJ2-2, with no clear D. Trimming removed 4 bases from V and 0 bases from J, with 7 bases in between. CDR1 is SGDLS, CDR2 YYNGEE, per germline. This CDR3 is 14 amino acids long. CDR3 protein: CASSSQANTGELFF. CDR3 nucleotides: TGTGCCAGCAGCAGCCAAGCGAACACCGGGGAGCTGTTTTTT.

The sample holds many counts of this clonotype. The chain combines TRBV11-3 with TRBJ1-1; 8 nucleotides align to TRBD1. Germline assignment: CDR1 SGHNT and CDR2 YENEEA. The V segment lost 3 bases and the J segment 4 bases; nucleotides outside the gene matches: 10. This CDR3 spans 16 amino acids. The CDR3 bases are TGTGCCAGCAGCTTGGGGACAGGTGATGAGGGCACTGAAGCTTTCTTT. Translated: CASSLGTGDEGTEAFF.

Ten or more counts support this clonotype. The V and J genes are TRBV12-3 or TRBV12-4 and TRBJ2-5, with D possibly called TRBD1 or TRBD2 (6 bases each). This CDR3 is built from 16 residues. Deletions cut 7 bases from V and 4 bases from J, with 22 bases between. The CDR3 loop is CASTPTVRGLGETQYF. The CDR3 DNA is TGTGCCAGCACTCCTACGGTCCGGGGGCTAGGAGAGACCCAGTACTTC.

A few counts support this clonotype. The rearrangement uses TRBV18 and TRBJ1-1, with 10 bases fitting TRBD1. J was trimmed by 3 bases and V by 1 base; bases with no gene match: 8. The germline CDR1 and CDR2 sequences are KGHSH and LQKENI. The CDR3 is made up of 17 amino acids. CDR3 amino acids: CASSPRGTGVQYTEAFF. For the CDR3, the DNA is TGTGCCAGCTCACCACGTGGGACAGGGGTGCAGTACACTGAAGCTTTCTTT.

The genes are TRBV27 and TRBJ2-3, with 7 positions matching TRBD1. Unmatched junction bases numbered 12, after V lost 4 bases and J lost 2 bases. Germline V CDR1 and CDR2: MNHEY, SMNVEV (reference sequence). The CDR3 length is 17 residues. The CDR3 DNA reads as TGTGCCAGCAGTTCAGTTAAGACAGGGCGGTCCACAGATACGCAGTATTTT. Residues: CASSSVKTGRSTDTQYF.

This clonotype was recorded at least ten times. The chain is built from TRBV9 and TRBJ2-5; no firm D call. The CDR3 extends over 13 amino acids. Trimming removed 4 bases at V and 5 bases at J, with 12 bases between. The germline V gene encodes CDR1 SGDLS and CDR2 YYNGEE. The DNA of the CDR3 is TGTGCCAGCAGCCCGGGCCTTAAGGAGACCCAGTACTTC. It translates to CASSPGLKETQYF.

V gene TRBV29-1 combines with J gene TRBJ2-3; 14 bases agree with TRBD2. Germline values: CDR1 SQVTM, CDR2 ANQGSEA. The CDR3 is made up of 16 amino acids. The V and J ends lost 6 bases and 0 bases, in that order; junction bases with no gene match: 5. CDR3 protein: CSVGTSGSGSTDTQYF. In DNA, the CDR3 is TGCAGCGTGGGGACTAGCGGGAGCGGGAGCACAGATACGCAGTATTTT.

This clonotype was detected a few times. This rearrangement joins TRBV11-3 to TRBJ2-1; TRBD2 matches at 8 bases. The CDR3 runs 14 residues. Trimming at V came to 5 bases and at J to 7 bases, leaving 7 bases not matched to a gene. CDR1 SGHNT and CDR2 YENEEA come from the germline V gene. The CDR3 nucleotides are TGTGCCAGCAGCCCTATAGCGGGAACGAATGAGCAGTTCTTC. Protein: CASSPIAGTNEQFF.

The rearrangement uses TRBV12-3 or TRBV12-4 and TRBJ2-3; 11 bases are shared with TRBD2. With 7 bases clipped from V and 1 base from J, the junction kept 7 bases outside the gene matches. The CDR3 totals 16 residues. The CDR3 nucleotides read TGTGCCAGCATTCCTGTACTAGCGGGAGGCACAGATACGCAGTATTTT. Its protein is CASIPVLAGGTDTQYF.

This clonotype was picked up a small number of times. This chain links TRBV5-1 with TRBJ1-2, with 7 positions matching TRBD1. The V and J ends lost 2 bases and 0 bases, in that order; junction bases with no gene match: 7. The CDR3 sequence is 16 residues long. CDR1 and CDR2 from the germline V gene are SGHRS and YFSETQ. Here the CDR3 reads CASSLGRGASNYGYTF. In nucleotides, the CDR3 is TGCGCCAGCAGCTTAGGCAGGGGGGCATCTAACTATGGCTACACCTTC.

This clonotype came up a few times. The chain recombines TRBV6-2 or TRBV6-3 with TRBJ2-7; 9 bases match TRBD2. The CDR3 is made up of 16 amino acids. The V gene's germline CDR1 is MNHEY and CDR2 SVGEGT. The V and J ends lost 0 bases and 2 bases, in that order; junction bases with no gene match: 5. The CDR3 loop reads CASSYSEAGGPYEQYF. The CDR3 nucleotides are TGTGCCAGCAGTTACTCGGAAGCGGGAGGTCCCTACGAGCAGTACTTC.

This clonotype has at least ten counts. The chain joins TRBV5-1 to TRBJ2-1, with TRBD1 identical over 9 bases. V was clipped by 4 bases and J by 0 bases; unmatched bases: 26. The germline gives CDR1 SGHRS, CDR2 YFSETQ. The CDR3 consists of 23 residues. As DNA, the CDR3 is TGCGCCAGCAGCCCTCCGGGGACAGGGCATGAATTAAGACATTCGAGCTCCTACAATGAGCAGTTCTTC. Its translation: CASSPPGTGHELRHSSSYNEQFF.

Many counts were recorded for this clonotype. The chain uses TRBV15 and TRBJ2-1, with 8 nucleotides matching TRBD2. V dropped 5 bases and J dropped 1; count of bases not matched to a gene: 7. The CDR3 runs to 16 residues. From germline, CDR1 is LNHNV and CDR2 YYDKDF (reference sequence). CDR3 region: CATSREGGASYNEQFF. The CDR3 nucleotides read TGTGCCACCAGCCGGGAGGGGGGAGCGTCCTACAATGAGCAGTTCTTC.

This chain joins TRBV29-1 and TRBJ2-1; 7 positions match TRBD1. The CDR3 length is 13 residues. The germline V gene has CDR1 SQVTM and CDR2 ANQGSEA. J was trimmed by 9 bases and V by 4 bases; bases with no gene match: 9. CDR3 bases: TGCAGCGTTGTTACAGGGACAGATCTTGAGCAGTTCTTC. It translates to CSVVTGTDLEQFF.

The CDR3 region has the DNA TGTGCCACCAGCAGAGGGCATCCAGAGTGGGAGACCCAGTACTTC. Translated, it gives CATSRGHPEWETQYF. The genes are TRBV15 and TRBJ2-5, with no clear D. The germline CDR1 and CDR2 sequences are LNHNV and YYDKDF (reference sequence). There are 15 residues in the CDR3. V lost 1 base to trimming and J lost 5 bases, with 14 bases between them.

This chain joins TRBV28 and TRBJ2-5; D uncertain. The CDR3 has 16 amino acids. Germline loops: CDR1 MDHEN, CDR2 SYDVKM. Trimming pared 3 bases from V and 2 bases from J, leaving 16 bases between. This CDR3 is CASSFSLIDLQETQYF. CDR3 DNA sequence: TGTGCCAGCAGTTTCTCCCTGATAGATCTTCAAGAGACCCAGTACTTC.

Concerning this clonotype itself: One end of the junction is discordant with germline, which a read error may explain. The rearrangement uses TRBV15 and TRBJ1-1, with 9 bases aligning to TRBD1. This CDR3 is built from 19 residues. The germline CDR1 and CDR2 sequences are LNHNV and YYDKDF (reference sequence). DNA of the CDR3: TGTGCCACCAGCAGAGAGAGGGTTACCGGGACAGGGCCTGAAGATGGAGCTCTCTTT. Translating it yields CATSRERVTGTGPEDGALF. The full variable domain, rest sourced from reference TRBV15 and TRBJ1-1, is DAMVIQNPRYQVTQFGKPVTLSCSQTLNHNVMYWYQQKSSQAPKLLFHYYDKDFNNEADTPDNFQSRRPNTSFCFLDIRSPGLGDTAMYLCATSRERVTGTGPEDGALFGQGTRLTVV.

This clonotype showed up many times. CDR3 sequence reads: CASSQGTSEDEQYF. The CDR3 DNA follows: TGCGCCAGCAGCCAAGGGACTAGTGAAGACGAGCAGTACTTC. This sequence joins TRBV4-1 and TRBJ2-7; 7 positions agree with TRBD2. V lost 1 base and J lost 5; bases outside the gene matches: 5. CDR1 MGHRA and CDR2 YSYEKL come from the germline V gene. CDR3 length: 14 amino acids.

This clonotype turned up a few times. This chain uses TRBV4-1 with TRBJ2-7, with 11 bases fitting TRBD2. The V gene's germline CDR1 is MGHRA and CDR2 YSYEKL. This CDR3 is 15 amino acids long. Losses at the gene ends were 0 bases for V and 3 bases for J; bases not matched to a gene: 1. DNA of the CDR3: TGCGCCAGCAGCCAAGAGGGACTAGCGGACTACGAGCAGTACTTC. This sequence encodes CASSQEGLADYEQYF.

This clonotype was picked up a small number of times. The chain has TRBV12-3 or TRBV12-4 and TRBJ2-7; D gene unclear. V gave up 6 bases and J gave up 0 bases, with 6 bases separating them. The CDR3 contains 12 residues. The CDR3 bases are TGTGCCAGCAGGGGGAACTCCTACGAGCAGTACTTC. This codes for CASRGNSYEQYF.